This T cell receptor (beta chain) stems from a study of control samples from healthy donors and cancer patients. V was trimmed by 2 bases and J by 1 base, leaving 11 bases between them. Germline CDR1 reads MNHEY; CDR2 reads SVGEGT. CDR3 length: 15 residues. Measured with immunoSEQ multiplex PCR; TCRdb has only the in-frame clones, and not every one. The sample yields 85,000 to 100,000 clones, approximately 82% seen once. This TCR came from a man in his 60s in good health. The chain links TRBV6-2 or TRBV6-3 to TRBJ1-1; D not certain. Sequencing was done on a sample of blood. The CDR3 sequence: CASSYPPASNTEAFF. The CDR3 bases are TGTGCCAGCAGTTACCCCCCGGCTTCGAACACTGAAGCTTTCTTT.